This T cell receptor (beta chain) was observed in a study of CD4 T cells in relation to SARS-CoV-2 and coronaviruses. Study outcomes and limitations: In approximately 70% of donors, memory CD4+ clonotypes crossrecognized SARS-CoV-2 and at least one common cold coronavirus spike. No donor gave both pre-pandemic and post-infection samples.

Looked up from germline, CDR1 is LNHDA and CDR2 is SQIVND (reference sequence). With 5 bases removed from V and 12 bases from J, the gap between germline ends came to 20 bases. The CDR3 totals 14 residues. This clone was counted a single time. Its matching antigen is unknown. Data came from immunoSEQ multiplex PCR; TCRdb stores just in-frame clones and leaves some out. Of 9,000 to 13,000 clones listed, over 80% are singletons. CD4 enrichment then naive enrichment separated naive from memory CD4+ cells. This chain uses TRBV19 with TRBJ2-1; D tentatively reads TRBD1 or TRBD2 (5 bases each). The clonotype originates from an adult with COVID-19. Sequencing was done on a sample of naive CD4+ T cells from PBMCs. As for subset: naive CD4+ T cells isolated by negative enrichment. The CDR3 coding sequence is TGTGCCAGTAGTCGGGACCCATCGTTCAAATGGCAGTTCTTC. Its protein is CASSRDPSFKWQFF.